The clone carrying this T cell receptor (beta chain) was observed a handful of times. Trimming took 3 bases from V and 2 from J; bases not matched to a gene: 6. The CDR3 is 15 residues long. CDR1 LNHNV and CDR2 YYDKDF come from the germline V gene (reference sequence). Time point noted: patch test 3, about 24 weeks after DPC sensitization. Specified treatment: therapeutic diphenylcyclopropenone sensitization with weekly scalp DPC. The data derive from a study of human T cells and chemical hapten exposure. One entry per CDR3 protein results from TCRdb running MiXCR on the RACE reads. The sample shows 55,000 to 80,000 distinct CDR3 sequences, about 11% of them seen only once.

The specimen was whole blood, collected in connection with sensitization to the hapten diphenylcyclopropenone (DPC). This chain links TRBV15 with TRBJ1-1; 7 positions match TRBD1. The receptor was isolated from a woman under 40 with alopecia areata. Some clones in this sample may be carry-over from other donors' samples. The DNA for the CDR3 is TGTGCCACCAGCAGTTACAGGGGAGGTAACACTGAAGCTTTCTTT. Translation: CATSSYRGGNTEAFF. The whole variable domain, filled in from reference TRBV15 and TRBJ1-1, reads DAMVIQNPRYQVTQFGKPVTLSCSQTLNHNVMYWYQQKSSQAPKLLFHYYDKDFNNEADTPDNFQSRRPNTSFCFLDIRSPGLGDTAMYLCATSSYRGGNTEAFFGQGTRLTVV.